The T cell receptor (beta chain) under discussion was sequenced for a study of OX40 agonist ivuxolimab in advanced cancers. Study-wide findings and caveats: The mean number of expanded clones was higher in CD8+ T cells than in CD4+. Several nonresponders also turned out to have low normalized T-cell clonal expansion.

Some clones are missing from TCRdb's copy, which holds only in-frame ones; the method was immunoSEQ multiplex PCR. Of fewer than 95,000 clones listed, around 91% were seen once; the top ten hold 0.7% to 0.95%. Remarks on this clone: Its antigen is as yet unknown.

V was clipped by 5 bases and J by 9 bases, with 20 bases between them. The CDR3 spans 15 residues. The V gene's germline CDR1 is MNHEY and CDR2 SVGAGI. The sequence was obtained from an adult with an advanced solid tumor such as melanoma, head and neck, liver or kidney cancer. The specimen was CD4+ or CD8+ T cells sorted from blood, collected in a trial of the OX40 agonist ivuxolimab. This rearrangement joins TRBV6-5 to TRBJ2-1, with D unresolved. Here the CDR3 reads CASSGNSKTYGEQFF. As DNA, the CDR3 is TGTGCCAGCAGTGGCAACTCGAAAACCTACGGTGAGCAGTTCTTC.